This T cell receptor beta chain is drawn from a study of T-cell memory formation after mild COVID-19 (dated by TCRdb to about 2021). Concerning the study at large: TCR sequence clusters from the two donors were found to be largely donor specific. T-cell clones expanding and contracting after mild COVID-19 in a couple of donors were tracked by longitudinal TCRalpha and TCRbeta repertoire sequencing. The cohort was made up of two young adult volunteers, one female and one male, who were previously healthy.

Ficoll-Paque density gradient centrifugation was used to isolate PBMCs. Points the paper makes about the study in general: SARS-CoV-2 specificity was not confirmed for the second-wave clones peaking on day 37. Clones contracting from day 15 to 85 had balanced CD4/CD8 phenotypes, while a second wave expanding from day 15 to 37 was biased towards CD4+. Only a couple of mild cases were covered in the study, and larger cohorts including severe cases with pre-infection samples were considered necessary. Some responding clones were detected in pre-infection memory, which suggested that pre-existing cross-reactive memory T cells had joined the SARS-CoV-2 response. Contracting CD4+ clones turned up mainly in the CM and EM memory subsets, whereas EMRA was where CD8+ clones were enriched.

The CDR3 runs 12 amino acids, cysteine and phenylalanine included. Just CDR3 DNA is preserved here, 36 bases in frame from base 1. For CDR1 and CDR2, the germline V gene (reference sequence) lists MNHNY and SVGAGI. The germline ends are 15 bases apart after V is trimmed by 5 bases and J by 11 bases. The table lists this clonotype with a few counts. The antigen it binds to is not known. Within one base of it there is no much larger clone, and no base qualities were kept. The reads were generated on an Illumina NovaSeq 6000. TCRalpha and TCRbeta cDNA libraries were constructed by 5'RACE with constant-segment primers, with sample barcodes and unique molecular identifiers being introduced. RNA was extracted from every sample with Trizol reagent. The libraries were amplified in two PCR steps, and the second step added a second sample barcode and Illumina TruSeq adapters. The libraries were sequenced on an Illumina NovaSeq using 2 x 150 bp paired-end reads. Concerning the study's data processing: The reads were demultiplexed and collapsed into UMI-guided consensus sequences using migec v1.2.7. Using mixcr v2.1.11, UMI consensuses were aligned to TRA and TRB V and J templates and then assembled into clonotypes. Clonotypes were classified as expanded or contracted when called significant by both edgeR and NoisET, with noise models trained on biological replicates. For edgeR calls, the cutoffs were a false discovery rate-adjusted p below 0.01 and a log2 fold-change threshold of 1. PCA with hierarchical clustering of max-normalized trajectories of the 1000 most abundant clonotypes was used as exploratory dynamics analysis. Separately sequenced CD4+ and CD8+ repertoires were used to assign a CD4 or CD8 phenotype to each responding clone. The raw public reads went through TCRdb reprocessing: fastp at Q25, MiXCR clone calling, in-frame beta chains kept. Each entry merges the rows of one CDR3 protein and shows their most common DNA and genes. TCRdb, not the authors, supplied the V and J calls. The table for this sample lists 500,000 to 650,000 distinct CDR3 sequences; roughly 22% of them were counted only once. Roughly 8.1% of the sample belongs to the ten largest clones.

Source material: PBMCs or a T cell subset sorted from them (not recorded which). The sequence derives from an adult woman who had mild COVID-19 (a few samples of this study predate the infection). The sample titles of this study are shuffled in the database, so cell type and time point are left out; the donor was told from shared clones. The chain is made from TRBV6-6 and TRBJ1-1, and TRBD1 may be the D gene, going by 5 matching bases. The CDR3 loop reads CASSPAGNKAFF. The sequence in DNA is TGTGCCAGCAGTCCTGCAGGGAACAAGGCTTTCTTT.